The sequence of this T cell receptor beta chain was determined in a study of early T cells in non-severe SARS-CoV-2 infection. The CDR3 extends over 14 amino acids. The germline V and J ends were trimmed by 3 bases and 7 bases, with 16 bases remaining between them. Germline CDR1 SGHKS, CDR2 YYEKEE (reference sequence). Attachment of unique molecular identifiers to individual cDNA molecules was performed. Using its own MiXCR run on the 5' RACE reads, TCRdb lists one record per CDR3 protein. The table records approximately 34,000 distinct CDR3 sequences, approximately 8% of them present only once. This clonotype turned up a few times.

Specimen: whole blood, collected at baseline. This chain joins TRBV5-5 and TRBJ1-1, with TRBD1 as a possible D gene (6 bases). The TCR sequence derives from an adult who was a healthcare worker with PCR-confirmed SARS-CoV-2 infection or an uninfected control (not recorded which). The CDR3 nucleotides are TGTGCCAGCAGCTCCGGCGGGGGGCCAAATGAAGCTTTCTTT. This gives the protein CASSSGGGPNEAFF.